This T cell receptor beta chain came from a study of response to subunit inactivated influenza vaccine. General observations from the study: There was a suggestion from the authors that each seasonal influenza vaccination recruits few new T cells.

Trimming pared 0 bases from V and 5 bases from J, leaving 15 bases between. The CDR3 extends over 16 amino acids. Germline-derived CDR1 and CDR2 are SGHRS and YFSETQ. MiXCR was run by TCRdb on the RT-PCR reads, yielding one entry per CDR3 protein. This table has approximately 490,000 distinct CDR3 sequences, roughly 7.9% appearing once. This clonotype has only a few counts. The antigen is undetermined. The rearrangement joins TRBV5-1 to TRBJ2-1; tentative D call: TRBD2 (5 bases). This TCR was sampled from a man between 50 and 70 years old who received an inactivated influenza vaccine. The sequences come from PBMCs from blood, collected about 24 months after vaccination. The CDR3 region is CASSLVGVGTDNEQFF. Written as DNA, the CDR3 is TGCGCCAGCAGCTTGGTCGGGGTAGGAACGGACAATGAGCAGTTCTTC.